This T cell receptor beta chain was obtained from a study of T cells after yellow fever vaccination. Broader study findings: Primary-vaccination clones mostly resurfaced post-booster (about 95% CD4, around 88% CD8). Of the clonotypes, a small share occurred in both CD4 and CD8 compartments.

TCRdb processed the 5' RACE reads anew with MiXCR; each CDR3 protein has one entry. There are 300,000 or so distinct CDR3 sequences in the sample; roughly 4% occur only once, and less than 25% lies in the top ten. To note about this clonotype: Antigen: not known.

The clonotype was recovered from a man younger than 30 who received the YFV17D yellow fever vaccine. Sequenced material: PBMCs, taken 5 days after the yellow fever booster vaccination.

CDR3 amino acids: CASSLAGMLQETQYF. The CDR3 nucleotides are TGCGCCAGCAGCTTGGCCGGTATGCTCCAAGAGACCCAGTACTTC. The chain is built from TRBV5-1 and TRBJ2-5; D is undetermined. Germline V gene data show CDR1 as SGHRS and CDR2 as YFSETQ. Trimming pared 0 bases from V and 1 base from J, leaving 10 bases between. CDR3 size: 15 residues.